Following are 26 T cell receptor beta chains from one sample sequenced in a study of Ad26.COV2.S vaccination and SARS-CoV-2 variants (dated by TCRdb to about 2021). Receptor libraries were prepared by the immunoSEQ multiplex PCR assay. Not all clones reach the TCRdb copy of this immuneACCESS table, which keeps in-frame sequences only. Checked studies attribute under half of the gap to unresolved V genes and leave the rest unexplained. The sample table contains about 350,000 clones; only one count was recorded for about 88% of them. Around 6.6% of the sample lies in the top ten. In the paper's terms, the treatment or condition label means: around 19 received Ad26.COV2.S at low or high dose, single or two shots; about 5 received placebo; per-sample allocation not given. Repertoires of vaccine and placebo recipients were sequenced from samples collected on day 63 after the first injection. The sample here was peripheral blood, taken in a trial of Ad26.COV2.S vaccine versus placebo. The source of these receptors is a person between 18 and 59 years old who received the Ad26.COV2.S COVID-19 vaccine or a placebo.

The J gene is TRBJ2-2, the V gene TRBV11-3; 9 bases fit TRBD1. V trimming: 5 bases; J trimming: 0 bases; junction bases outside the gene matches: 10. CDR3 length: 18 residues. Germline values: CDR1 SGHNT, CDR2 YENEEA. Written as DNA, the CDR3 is TGTGCCAGCAGCCCCCCCGGGACAGGGATTCCGAACACCGGGGAGCTGTTTTTT. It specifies CASSPPGTGIPNTGELFF.

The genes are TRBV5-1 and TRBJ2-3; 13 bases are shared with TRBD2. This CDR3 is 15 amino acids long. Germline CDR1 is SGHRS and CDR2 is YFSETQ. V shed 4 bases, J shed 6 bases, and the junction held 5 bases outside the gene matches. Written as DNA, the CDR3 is TGCGCCAGCAGCAACGGACTAGCGGGGGCGGATACGCAGTATTTT. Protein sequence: CASSNGLAGADTQYF. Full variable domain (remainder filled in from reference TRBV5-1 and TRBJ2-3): KAGVTQTPRYLIKTRGQQVTLSCSPISGHRSVSWYQQTPGQGLQFLFEYFSETQRNKGNFPGRFSGRQFSNSRSEMNVSTLELGDSALYLCASSNGLAGADTQYFGPGTRLTVL.

The CDR3 protein is CASSVSEFSGNTIYF. Written as DNA, the CDR3 is TGTGCCAGCAGCGTCTCAGAGTTCTCTGGAAACACCATATATTTT. The genes are TRBV9 and TRBJ1-3, with no clear D. Trimming took 2 bases from V and 0 from J, leaving 9 bases between them. The V gene's germline CDR1 is SGDLS and CDR2 YYNGEE. The CDR3 sequence is 15 residues long.

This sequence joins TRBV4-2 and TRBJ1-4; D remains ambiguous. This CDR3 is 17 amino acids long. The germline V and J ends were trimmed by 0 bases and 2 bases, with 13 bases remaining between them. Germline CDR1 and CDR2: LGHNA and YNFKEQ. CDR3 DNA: TGTGCCAGCAGCCAAGACGTTTTCCGGGGTACTAATGAAAAACTGTTTTTT. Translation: CASSQDVFRGTNEKLFF.

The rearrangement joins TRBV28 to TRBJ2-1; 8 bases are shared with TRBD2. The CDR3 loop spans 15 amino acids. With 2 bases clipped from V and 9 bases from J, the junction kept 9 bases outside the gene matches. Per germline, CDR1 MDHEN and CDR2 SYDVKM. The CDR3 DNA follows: TGTGCCAGCAGTTTAGATCTAGCGGGCTACGTTGAGCAGTTCTTC. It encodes CASSLDLAGYVEQFF.

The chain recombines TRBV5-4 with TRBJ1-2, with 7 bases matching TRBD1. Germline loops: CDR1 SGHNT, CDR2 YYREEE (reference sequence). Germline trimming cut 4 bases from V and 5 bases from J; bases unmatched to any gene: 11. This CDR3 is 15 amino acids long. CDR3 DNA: TGTGCCAGCAGCACAGCACAGGGGATGAGGTATGGCTACACCTTC. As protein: CASSTAQGMRYGYTF.

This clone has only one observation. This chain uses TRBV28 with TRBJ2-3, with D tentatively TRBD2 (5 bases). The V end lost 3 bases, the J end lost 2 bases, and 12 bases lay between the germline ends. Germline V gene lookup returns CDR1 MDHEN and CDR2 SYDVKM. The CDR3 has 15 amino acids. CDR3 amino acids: CASSFSREITDTQYF. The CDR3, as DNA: TGTGCCAGCAGTTTTTCGAGGGAAATCACAGATACGCAGTATTTT.

DNA for the CDR3: TGTGCCAGCAGTTTAAGGAGACTGCCCCGTAGCTCCTACAATGAGCAGTTCTTC. Amino acids: CASSLRRLPRSSYNEQFF. V is TRBV28 and J is TRBJ2-1; the D is unclear. V gave up 2 bases and J gave up 0 bases, with 17 bases separating them. Germline V gives CDR1 MDHEN, CDR2 SYDVKM. The CDR3 extends over 18 amino acids.

CDR3 DNA: TGTGCCAGCAGTTACCCGATTGACAGTAAAGCTGTGACCCAGTACTTC. It is translated as CASSYPIDSKAVTQYF. This chain joins TRBV6-6 and TRBJ2-5; tentative D call: TRBD1 (5 bases). CDR1 is MNHNY, CDR2 SVGAGI, per germline (reference sequence). The length of the CDR3 is 16 residues. V lost 2 bases and J lost 7, with 20 bases in between.

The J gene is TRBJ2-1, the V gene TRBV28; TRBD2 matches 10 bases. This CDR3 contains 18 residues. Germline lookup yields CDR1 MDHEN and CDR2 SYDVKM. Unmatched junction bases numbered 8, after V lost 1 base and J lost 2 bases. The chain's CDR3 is CASSLLPWTSGTYNEQFF. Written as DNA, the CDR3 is TGTGCCAGCAGTTTATTGCCCTGGACTAGCGGAACCTACAATGAGCAGTTCTTC.

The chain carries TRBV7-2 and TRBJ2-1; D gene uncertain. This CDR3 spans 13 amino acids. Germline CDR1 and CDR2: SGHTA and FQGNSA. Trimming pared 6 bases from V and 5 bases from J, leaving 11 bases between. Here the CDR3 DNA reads TGTGCCAGCAGGTCTGGCGTTGACAATGAGCAGTTCTTC. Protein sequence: CASRSGVDNEQFF. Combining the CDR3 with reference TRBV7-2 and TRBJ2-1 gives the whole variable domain GAGVSQSPSNKVTEKGKDVELRCDPISGHTALYWYRQSLGQGLEFLIYFQGNSAPDKSGLPSDRFSAERTGGSVSTLTIQRTQQEDSAVYLCASRSGVDNEQFFGPGTRLTVL.

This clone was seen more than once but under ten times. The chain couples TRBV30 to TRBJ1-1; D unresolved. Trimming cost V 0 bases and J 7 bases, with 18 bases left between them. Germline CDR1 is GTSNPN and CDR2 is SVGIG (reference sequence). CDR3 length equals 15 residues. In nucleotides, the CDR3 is TGTGCCTGGAGTGTACAATTCGGGGAAATTGGTGAAGCTTTCTTT. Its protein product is CAWSVQFGEIGEAFF.

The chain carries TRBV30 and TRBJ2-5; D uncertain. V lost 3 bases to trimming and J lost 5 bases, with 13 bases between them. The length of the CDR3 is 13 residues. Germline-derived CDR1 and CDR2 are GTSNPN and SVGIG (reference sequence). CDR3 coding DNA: TGTGCCTGGAGAGGTTGGGGAACGGAGACCCAGTACTTC. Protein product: CAWRGWGTETQYF.

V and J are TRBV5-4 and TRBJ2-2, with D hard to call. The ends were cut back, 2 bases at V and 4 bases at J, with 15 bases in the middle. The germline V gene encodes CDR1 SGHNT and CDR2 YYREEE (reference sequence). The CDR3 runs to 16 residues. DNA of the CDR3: TGTGCCAGCAGCTTCAGACCCGACCTACGCACCGGGGAGCTGTTTTTT. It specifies CASSFRPDLRTGELFF.

The CDR3 sequence: CASRRAQPYEQYF. For the CDR3, the DNA is TGTGCCAGCAGGAGGGCCCAACCCTACGAGCAGTACTTC. This chain uses TRBV6-5 with TRBJ2-7; TRBD2 might be the D (5 bases). Trimming pared 6 bases from V and 2 bases from J, leaving 11 bases between. The CDR3 has 13 amino acids. Germline CDR1 reads MNHEY; CDR2 reads SVGAGI.

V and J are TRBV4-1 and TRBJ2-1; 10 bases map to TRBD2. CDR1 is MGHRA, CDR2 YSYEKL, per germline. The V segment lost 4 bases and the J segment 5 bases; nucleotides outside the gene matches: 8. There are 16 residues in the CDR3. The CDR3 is CASSRTGTSANNEQFF. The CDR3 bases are TGCGCCAGCAGCCGGACCGGGACTAGCGCTAACAATGAGCAGTTCTTC.

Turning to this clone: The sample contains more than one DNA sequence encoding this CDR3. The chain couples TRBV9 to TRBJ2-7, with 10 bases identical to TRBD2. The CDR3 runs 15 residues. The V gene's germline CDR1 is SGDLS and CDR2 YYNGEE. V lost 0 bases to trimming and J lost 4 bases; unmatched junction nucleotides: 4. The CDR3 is CASSVGTSGAYEQYF. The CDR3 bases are TGTGCCAGCAGCGTAGGTACTAGCGGGGCGTACGAGCAGTACTTC.

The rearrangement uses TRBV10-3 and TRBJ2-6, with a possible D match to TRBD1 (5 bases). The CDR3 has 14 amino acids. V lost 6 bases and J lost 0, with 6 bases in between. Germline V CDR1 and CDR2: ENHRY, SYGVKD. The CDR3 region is CAISRDSGANVLTF. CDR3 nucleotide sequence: TGTGCCATCAGCAGGGACTCTGGGGCCAACGTCCTGACTTTC.

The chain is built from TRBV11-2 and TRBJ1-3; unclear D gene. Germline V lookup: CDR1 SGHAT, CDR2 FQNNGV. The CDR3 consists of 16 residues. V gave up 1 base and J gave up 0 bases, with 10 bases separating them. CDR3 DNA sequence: TGTGCCAGCAGCTTAGTTGGCAGGTACTCTGGAAACACCATATATTTT. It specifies CASSLVGRYSGNTIYF.

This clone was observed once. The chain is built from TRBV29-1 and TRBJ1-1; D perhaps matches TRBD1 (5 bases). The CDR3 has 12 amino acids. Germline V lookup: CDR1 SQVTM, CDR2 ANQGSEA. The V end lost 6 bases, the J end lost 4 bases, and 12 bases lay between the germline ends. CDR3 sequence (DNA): TGCAGCGTCGATGGGGCGATCACTGAAGCTTTCTTT. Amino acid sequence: CSVDGAITEAFF.

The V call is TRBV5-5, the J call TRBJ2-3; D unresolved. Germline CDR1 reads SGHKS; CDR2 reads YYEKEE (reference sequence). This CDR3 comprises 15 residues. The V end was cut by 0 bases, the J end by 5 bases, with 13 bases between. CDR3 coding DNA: TGTGCCAGCAGCTTGGAGGTAACAAACGGAGATACGCAGTATTTT. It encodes CASSLEVTNGDTQYF. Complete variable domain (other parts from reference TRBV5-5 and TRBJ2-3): DAGVTQSPTHLIKTRGQQVTLRCSPISGHKSVSWYQQVLGQGPQFIFQYYEKEERGRGNFPDRFSARQFPNYSSELNVNALLLGDSALYLCASSLEVTNGDTQYFGPGTRLTVL.

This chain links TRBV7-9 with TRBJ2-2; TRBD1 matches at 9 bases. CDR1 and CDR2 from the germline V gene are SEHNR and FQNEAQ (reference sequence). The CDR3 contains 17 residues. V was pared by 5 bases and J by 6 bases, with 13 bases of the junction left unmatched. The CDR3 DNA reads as TGTGCCAGCAGCATGGACAGGGGTCCCTTGGGGTCCGGGGAGCTGTTTTTT. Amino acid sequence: CASSMDRGPLGSGELFF.

DNA for the CDR3: TGTGCCAGCAGGAGCGTGGCCAAAAACATTCAGTACTTC. It encodes CASRSVAKNIQYF. This chain connects TRBV11-2 to TRBJ2-4; no definite D call. Per germline, CDR1 SGHAT and CDR2 FQNNGV. There are 13 residues in the CDR3. V shed 6 bases and J shed 1 base, with 7 bases lying between them.

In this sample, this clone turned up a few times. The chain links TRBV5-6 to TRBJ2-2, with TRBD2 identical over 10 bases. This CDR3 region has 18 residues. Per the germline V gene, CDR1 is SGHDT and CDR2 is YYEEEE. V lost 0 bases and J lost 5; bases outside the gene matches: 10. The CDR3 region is CASSLETAGGPRTGELFF. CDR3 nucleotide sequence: TGTGCCAGCAGCTTGGAAACAGCGGGAGGGCCGAGGACCGGGGAGCTGTTTTTT.

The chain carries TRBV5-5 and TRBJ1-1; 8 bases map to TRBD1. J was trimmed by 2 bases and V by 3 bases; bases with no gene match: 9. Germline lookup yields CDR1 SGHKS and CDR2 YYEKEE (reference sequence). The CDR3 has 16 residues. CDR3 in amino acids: CASSWTRQGKNTEAFF. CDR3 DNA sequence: TGTGCCAGCAGCTGGACCAGACAGGGGAAAAACACTGAAGCTTTCTTT.

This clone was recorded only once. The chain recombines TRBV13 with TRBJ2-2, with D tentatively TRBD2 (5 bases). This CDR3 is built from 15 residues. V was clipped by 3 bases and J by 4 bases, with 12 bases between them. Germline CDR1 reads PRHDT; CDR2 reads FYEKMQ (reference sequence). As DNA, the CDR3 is TGTGCCAGCAGCTTCTCGGGAATGGGCACCGGGGAGCTGTTTTTT. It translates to CASSFSGMGTGELFF.